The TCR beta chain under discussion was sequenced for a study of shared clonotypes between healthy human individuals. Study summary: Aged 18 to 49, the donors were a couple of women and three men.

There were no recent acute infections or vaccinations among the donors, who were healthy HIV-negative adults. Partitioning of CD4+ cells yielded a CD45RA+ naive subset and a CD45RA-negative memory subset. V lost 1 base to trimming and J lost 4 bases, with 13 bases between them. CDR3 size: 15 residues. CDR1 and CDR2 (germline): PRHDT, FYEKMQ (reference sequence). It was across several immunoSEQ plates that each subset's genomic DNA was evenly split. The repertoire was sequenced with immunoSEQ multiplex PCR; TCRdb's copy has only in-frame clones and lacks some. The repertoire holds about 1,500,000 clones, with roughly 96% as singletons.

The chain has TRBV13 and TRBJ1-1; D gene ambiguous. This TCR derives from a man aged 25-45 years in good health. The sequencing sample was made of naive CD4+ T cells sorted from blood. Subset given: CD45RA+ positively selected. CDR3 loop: CASSLVGVSGTEAFF. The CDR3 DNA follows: TGTGCCAGCAGCTTAGTCGGGGTAAGCGGCACTGAAGCTTTCTTT.